The clone carrying this T cell receptor beta chain was picked up one time. The method was immunoSEQ multiplex PCR; TCRdb's version includes in-frame clones alone and lacks a portion of them. The profile shows around 180,000 clones, approximately 85% of them singletons. This record comes from a study of blood T cell repertoires in COVID-19. Study-level background: Acute and convalescent COVID-19 specimens originated in the United States, Italy and Spain.

The V end was cut by 0 bases, the J end by 4 bases, with 8 bases between. Germline CDR1 and CDR2: SGHRS and YFSETQ. The CDR3 sequence is 15 residues long. The chain joins TRBV5-1 to TRBJ2-6; D is ambiguous. Sequencing used peripheral blood. This clonotype originated in a woman older than 75 with acute or convalescent COVID-19. This CDR3 reads CASSLERAGANVLTF. The CDR3 coding sequence is TGCGCCAGCAGCTTGGAAAGAGCAGGGGCCAACGTCCTGACTTTC.